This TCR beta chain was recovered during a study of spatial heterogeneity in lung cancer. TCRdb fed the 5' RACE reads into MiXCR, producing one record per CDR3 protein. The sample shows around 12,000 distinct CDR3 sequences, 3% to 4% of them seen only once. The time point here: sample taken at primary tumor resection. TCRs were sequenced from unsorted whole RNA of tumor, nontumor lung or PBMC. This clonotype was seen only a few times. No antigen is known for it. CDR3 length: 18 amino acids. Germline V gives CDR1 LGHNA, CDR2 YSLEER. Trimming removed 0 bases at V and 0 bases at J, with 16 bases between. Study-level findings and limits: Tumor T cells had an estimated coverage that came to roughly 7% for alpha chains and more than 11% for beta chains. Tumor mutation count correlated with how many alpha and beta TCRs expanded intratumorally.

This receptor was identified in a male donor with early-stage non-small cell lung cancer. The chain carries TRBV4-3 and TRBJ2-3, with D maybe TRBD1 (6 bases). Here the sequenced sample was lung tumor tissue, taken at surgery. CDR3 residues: CASSQEWRQAPSTDTQYF. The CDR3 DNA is TGCGCCAGCAGCCAAGAATGGCGACAGGCGCCAAGCACAGATACGCAGTATTTT.